The 21 T cell receptor beta chains presented below share a single source sample, sequenced in a study of blood T cell repertoires in COVID-19. The assay was immunoSEQ multiplex PCR, and TCRdb's table has in-frame clones only and misses some. The sample yields about 97,000 clones, 80% to 95% seen once. The sequenced material came from peripheral blood. These receptors all stem from a woman aged 50 to 60 with COVID-19, enrolled during active disease.

The V gene is TRBV7-2, the J gene TRBJ1-1, with 7 bases matching TRBD1. This CDR3 has 14 amino acids. CDR1 is SGHTA, CDR2 FQGNSA, per germline. The J segment lost 4 bases and the V segment lost 1 base, leaving 3 bases of the junction unmatched. The CDR3 DNA is TGTGCCAGCAGCTTAGAGCACAGGGGCACTGAAGCTTTCTTT. Its protein is CASSLEHRGTEAFF.

V usage is TRBV11-2 and J usage is TRBJ1-6; D is unclear. CDR3 length: 15 amino acids. Trimming left V 8 bases short and J 6 bases short, with 17 bases between. Germline loops: CDR1 SGHAT, CDR2 FQNNGV. In DNA form, the CDR3 reads TGTGCCAGCGCGGCAGCGCCAGTTTTTAATTCACCCCTCCACTTT. This gives the protein CASAAAPVFNSPLHF.

The J gene is TRBJ2-1, the V gene TRBV2; no clear D. Germline CDR1 and CDR2: SNHLY and FYNNEI. Trimming shortened V by 3 bases and J by 4 bases, and 7 bases separated the two germline ends. The CDR3 is 13 residues long. The chain's CDR3 is CASSEGRYNEQFF. Here the CDR3 DNA reads TGTGCCAGCAGTGAGGGCAGATACAATGAGCAGTTCTTC.

This sequence joins TRBV19 and TRBJ1-5; TRBD1 aligns across 8 bases. The CDR3 spans 15 residues. V was clipped by 7 bases and J by 5 bases; unmatched bases: 10. Germline loops: CDR1 LNHDA, CDR2 SQIVND (reference sequence). CDR3 coding DNA: TGTGCCAGTAACATACAGGGGGGAGTGCATCAGCCCCAGCATTTT. This encodes CASNIQGGVHQPQHF.

The chain is built from TRBV12-5 and TRBJ1-4; D not resolved. Looked up from germline, CDR1 is LGHNT and CDR2 is FRNRAP. CDR3 size: 17 residues. V lost 3 bases, J lost 0 bases, and 14 bases lay in between. The CDR3 region is CASGFRISVATNEKLFF. The CDR3 region has the DNA TGTGCTAGTGGTTTCCGAATAAGCGTCGCAACTAATGAAAAACTGTTTTTT.

The V call is TRBV19, the J call TRBJ1-1, with D unclear. Germline values: CDR1 LNHDA, CDR2 SQIVND (reference sequence). The CDR3 sequence is 16 residues long. V lost 1 base and J 1 base, leaving 13 bases between the germline ends. CDR3 amino acids: CASSIATRPRNTEAFF. CDR3 in DNA: TGTGCCAGTAGTATAGCGACACGTCCCCGGAACACTGAAGCTTTCTTT.

The chain recombines TRBV3-1 (or the pseudogene TRBV3-2) with TRBJ1-6; 8 positions match TRBD1. This CDR3 spans 17 amino acids. The V gene end was trimmed by 4 bases and the J gene end by 9 bases; junction bases not matched to a gene: 14. Per germline, CDR1 LGHDT and CDR2 YNNKEL (reference sequence). The CDR3 DNA follows: TGTGCCAGCAGCCCCTTCAGGACAGGGTGGTCAGGTTCACCCCTCCACTTT. It translates to CASSPFRTGWSGSPLHF.

The chain joins TRBV5-4 to TRBJ2-7; possibly TRBD2 for D (6 bases). Trimming took off 2 bases at V and 1 base at J, with 7 bases between the two ends. This CDR3 has 13 amino acids. Germline values: CDR1 SGHNT, CDR2 YYREEE (reference sequence). The CDR3 sequence: CASSFAGSYEQYV. The DNA for the CDR3 is TGTGCCAGCAGCTTCGCGGGGTCCTACGAGCAGTACGTC.

The chain recombines TRBV15 with TRBJ1-5; D is ambiguous. Germline lookup yields CDR1 LNHNV and CDR2 YYDKDF (reference sequence). V lost 6 bases and J lost 3, with 15 bases in between. The CDR3 sequence is 15 residues long. In DNA, the CDR3 is TGTGCCACCAGTAGTAAGATCGCCGTCAATCAGCCCCAGCATTTT. Its protein product is CATSSKIAVNQPQHF.

V and J are TRBV19 and TRBJ1-6; D is uncertain. The germline V gene encodes CDR1 LNHDA and CDR2 SQIVND (reference sequence). The CDR3 is made up of 13 amino acids. The V and J ends lost 3 bases and 10 bases respectively, with 10 bases between them. CDR3 in DNA: TGTGCCAGTAGTATGGGGAGAAGATCACCCCTCCACTTT. Protein product: CASSMGRRSPLHF.

As DNA, the CDR3 is TGTGCCAGCAGCTTAGAGAGGGGGCGTGTAGATACGCAGTATTTT. This translates into CASSLERGRVDTQYF. The chain links TRBV13 to TRBJ2-3, with TRBD1 matching over 7 bases. Germline V gene lookup returns CDR1 PRHDT and CDR2 FYEKMQ (reference sequence). The CDR3 runs to 15 residues. The V and J ends lost 1 base and 5 bases, in that order; junction bases with no gene match: 6.

V and J are TRBV2 and TRBJ1-1; 9 nucleotides line up with TRBD1. CDR1 SNHLY and CDR2 FYNNEI come from the germline V gene. The CDR3 totals 14 residues. With V trimmed by 4 bases and J by 6 bases, 6 bases remained unmatched. The CDR3 DNA reads TGTGCCAGCAGTGTAGCGGACAGGGGCGCTGAAGCTTTCTTT. Translating gives CASSVADRGAEAFF.

This sequence joins TRBV2 and TRBJ2-1; 9 nucleotides align to TRBD1. J lost 8 bases, V lost 10 bases, and 9 bases had no gene match. CDR1 and CDR2 from the germline V gene are SNHLY and FYNNEI. This CDR3 has 13 amino acids. The CDR3: CAIPGTGQHEQFF. Here the CDR3 DNA reads TGTGCCATCCCCGGGACAGGGCAGCATGAGCAGTTCTTC.

This chain uses TRBV10-3 with TRBJ2-7; no clear D gene. The CDR3 has 15 residues. Germline V gives CDR1 ENHRY, CDR2 SYGVKD. V shed 1 base and J shed 2 bases, with 12 bases lying between them. This CDR3 reads CAISEYKQKTYEQYF. The CDR3 DNA is TGTGCCATCAGTGAGTACAAACAGAAGACCTACGAGCAGTACTTC.

This clone was observed once. V is TRBV6-2 or TRBV6-3 and J is TRBJ1-1, with 10 bases aligning to TRBD1. The CDR3 consists of 15 residues. Trimming removed 4 bases from V and 1 base from J; junction bases left unmatched: 3. In germline, CDR1 is MNHEY, CDR2 SVGEGT. CDR3 loop: CASSSGQGKNTEAFF. CDR3 coding DNA: TGTGCCAGCAGTTCGGGACAGGGGAAGAACACTGAAGCTTTCTTT.

Only one count was recorded for this clone. DNA for the CDR3: TGTGCCAGCAGCCGAGTGGGGGGGCCGGATGAGCAGTTCTTC. Its protein product is CASSRVGGPDEQFF. The chain employs TRBV7-3 and TRBJ2-1; possibly TRBD2 for D (7 bases). This CDR3 has 14 amino acids. V gave up 5 bases and J gave up 8 bases, with 16 bases separating them. Germline V CDR1 and CDR2: SGHTA, FQGTGA.

This chain links TRBV15 with TRBJ2-2, with a weak D call TRBD2 (6 bases). The CDR3 has 18 residues. V gave up 0 bases and J gave up 0 bases, with 14 bases separating them. Germline V gene lookup returns CDR1 LNHNV and CDR2 YYDKDF (reference sequence). The CDR3 loop reads CATSRDLWRDANTGELFF. DNA for the CDR3: TGTGCCACCAGCAGAGATCTTTGGCGGGACGCGAACACCGGGGAGCTGTTTTTT.

This clone came up once. The chain has TRBV19 and TRBJ2-1; D is perhaps TRBD1 (6 bases). This CDR3 is 14 amino acids long. Germline lookup yields CDR1 LNHDA and CDR2 SQIVND (reference sequence). Trimming left V 11 bases short and J 8 bases short, with 22 bases between. The CDR3 sequence is CASGPAVGGYEQFF. The CDR3 DNA sequence: TGTGCCTCGGGACCGGCCGTAGGGGGTTATGAGCAGTTCTTC.

The chain has TRBV10-1 and TRBJ2-3; the D gene is possibly TRBD2 (6 bases). The length of the CDR3 is 15 residues. The germline V gene encodes CDR1 WNHNN and CDR2 SYGVQD (reference sequence). Trimming stripped 5 bases from V and 2 bases from J, with 14 bases between. Written as DNA, the CDR3 is TGCGCCAGCAGTACAGGACTACCCTCCACAGATACGCAGTATTTT. Translating gives CASSTGLPSTDTQYF.

This sequence joins TRBV6-1 and TRBJ2-1; the match to TRBD1 covers 7 bases. Germline loops: CDR1 MNHNS, CDR2 SASEGT. The CDR3 runs to 16 residues. With V trimmed by 0 bases and J by 3 bases, 5 bases remained unmatched. CDR3 sequence: CASSEAQTGIYNEQFF. CDR3 DNA sequence: TGTGCCAGCAGTGAAGCGCAGACAGGGATCTACAATGAGCAGTTCTTC.

This clone was recorded once. The chain combines TRBV4-3 with TRBJ1-3, with TRBD1 matching 11 bases. Germline loops: CDR1 LGHNA, CDR2 YSLEER. The V gene end was trimmed by 4 bases and the J gene end by 0 bases; junction bases not matched to a gene: 5. The CDR3 contains 17 residues. CDR3 sequence: CASSLGTGGISGNTIYF. The CDR3 DNA sequence: TGCGCCAGCAGCCTTGGGACAGGGGGTATCTCTGGAAACACCATATATTTT.